One and the same sample provided the 25 T cell receptor beta chains below, sequenced in a study of T-cell reconstitution after alpha-beta-depleted transplantation in children. Preparation of the TCRbeta library involved a method that used unique molecular identifiers. Each CDR3 protein is one row after TCRdb ran MiXCR on the PCR reads. The table includes hundreds of thousands of distinct CDR3 sequences, about 10% detected once. The sequences come from PBMCs from the stem cell graft donor, collected from the stem cell graft. These receptors were taken from a human donor who donated a stem cell graft to a child with acute myeloid leukemia.

This chain joins TRBV7-2 and TRBJ2-5, with TRBD2 identical over 10 bases. This CDR3 has 16 amino acids. V lost 6 bases and J lost 5; bases outside the gene matches: 12. Per the germline V gene, CDR1 is SGHTA and CDR2 is FQGNSA. The CDR3 DNA reads as TGTGCCAGCAGATCAACCGGGACTAGCGCGAGGGAGACCCAGTACTTC. Translating gives CASRSTGTSARETQYF. Full variable domain (outside the CDR3, taken from reference TRBV7-2 and TRBJ2-5): GAGVSQSPSNKVTEKGKDVELRCDPISGHTALYWYRQSLGQGLEFLIYFQGNSAPDKSGLPSDRFSAERTGGSVSTLTIQRTQQEDSAVYLCASRSTGTSARETQYFGPGTRLLVL.

This clonotype was picked up many times. The rearrangement uses TRBV5-1 and TRBJ2-7; D ambiguous. The CDR3 extends over 14 amino acids. V was cut by 2 bases and J by 1 base, with 10 bases left in between. Germline values: CDR1 SGHRS, CDR2 YFSETQ. The CDR3 loop is CASSLIDQSYEQYF. The DNA for the CDR3 is TGCGCCAGCAGCTTAATTGATCAATCCTACGAGCAGTACTTC.

The chain has TRBV27 and TRBJ2-1, with D perhaps matching TRBD1 (5 bases). Germline lookup yields CDR1 MNHEY and CDR2 SMNVEV (reference sequence). This CDR3 contains 13 residues. With 1 base removed from V and 14 bases from J, the gap between germline ends came to 15 bases. In nucleotides, the CDR3 is TGTGCCAGCAGTTTATATGATAGGGGTAGGAAGTTCTTC. It codes for CASSLYDRGRKFF.

This clonotype was detected a few times. The rearrangement links TRBV30 to TRBJ2-5; 7 bases map to TRBD1. This CDR3 contains 15 residues. CDR1 is GTSNPN and CDR2 is SVGIG in the germline V gene (reference sequence). Unmatched junction bases numbered 12, after V lost 3 bases and J lost 5 bases. The CDR3 DNA sequence: TGTGCCTGGAGGAAAGACAGGGTCAAGAGGGAGACCCAGTACTTC. Translated, it gives CAWRKDRVKRETQYF.

The V and J genes are TRBV14 and TRBJ1-1; D is unresolved. Trimming cost V 1 base and J 1 base, with 13 bases left between them. The V gene's germline CDR1 is SGHDN and CDR2 FVKESK. This CDR3 is 16 amino acids long. The CDR3 DNA reads TGTGCCAGCAGCCAAGGTTGGGAGTTATGGAACACTGAAGCTTTCTTT. It codes for CASSQGWELWNTEAFF. The variable domain in full, with the rest retrieved from reference TRBV14 and TRBJ1-1, is EAGVTQFPSHSVIEKGQTVTLRCDPISGHDNLYWYRRVMGKEIKFLLHFVKESKQDESGMPNNRFLAERTGGTYSTLKVQPAELEDSGVYFCASSQGWELWNTEAFFGQGTRLTVV.

The chain combines TRBV20-1 with TRBJ2-6, with D hard to call. Germline V gives CDR1 DFQATT, CDR2 SNEGSKA (reference sequence). The CDR3 has 14 residues. V lost 6 bases and J lost 1, with 10 bases in between. CDR3 nucleotides: TGCAGTGCCGAGGTCCCGTCTGGGGCCAACGTCCTGACTTTC. Encoded protein: CSAEVPSGANVLTF.

This clonotype was seen many times. The gene calls are TRBV30 and TRBJ1-5; D unresolved. CDR3 size: 13 residues. With 0 bases removed from V and 7 bases from J, the gap between germline ends came to 10 bases. Per the germline V gene, CDR1 is GTSNPN and CDR2 is SVGIG (reference sequence). CDR3 DNA sequence: TGTGCCTGGAGTGTACTGATTTCCCAGCCCCAGCATTTT. Translation gives CAWSVLISQPQHF.

This clonotype turned up a few times. V is TRBV4-2 and J is TRBJ2-1; TRBD1 matches 9 bases. This CDR3 contains 16 residues. The germline CDR1 and CDR2 sequences are LGHNA and YNFKEQ. V was pared by 4 bases and J by 7 bases, with 11 bases of the junction left unmatched. CDR3 amino acids: CASSRQDRGTKNEQFF. As DNA, the CDR3 is TGTGCCAGCAGCCGTCAGGACAGGGGTACGAAAAATGAGCAGTTCTTC.

This clonotype was picked up a small number of times. The chain links TRBV5-5 to TRBJ2-1; 8 positions match TRBD1. Germline CDR1 is SGHKS and CDR2 is YYEKEE (reference sequence). The CDR3 is 16 amino acids. Trimming removed 4 bases from V and 6 bases from J; junction bases left unmatched: 12. The chain's CDR3 is CASSTLTGGGSNEQFF. CDR3 nucleotides: TGTGCCAGCAGCACCCTAACAGGGGGTGGGTCCAATGAGCAGTTCTTC. The whole variable domain, filled in from reference TRBV5-5 and TRBJ2-1, reads DAGVTQSPTHLIKTRGQQVTLRCSPISGHKSVSWYQQVLGQGPQFIFQYYEKEERGRGNFPDRFSARQFPNYSSELNVNALLLGDSALYLCASSTLTGGGSNEQFFGPGTRLTVL.

The chain uses TRBV20-1 and TRBJ2-1; 10 bases align to TRBD2. In germline, CDR1 is DFQATT, CDR2 SNEGSKA (reference sequence). This CDR3 has 15 residues. V was pared by 6 bases and J by 10 bases, with 15 bases of the junction left unmatched. For the CDR3, the DNA is TGCAGTGCCCTCTCTAGCGGGAGCTCGACGCGGGAGCAGTTCTTC. It translates to CSALSSGSSTREQFF.

The chain combines TRBV15 with TRBJ2-7, with 11 bases aligning to TRBD2. Germline V gene data show CDR1 as LNHNV and CDR2 as YYDKDF (reference sequence). The CDR3 length is 15 residues. V dropped 3 bases and J dropped 4; count of bases not matched to a gene: 5. The CDR3, as DNA: TGTGCCACCAGCAGTGCGACTAGCGGGACTTACGAGCAGTACTTC. Its protein is CATSSATSGTYEQYF.

Only a few counts were recorded for this clonotype. J is TRBJ1-4 and V is TRBV28; D may be TRBD1 (6 bases). V lost 6 bases and J lost 8, with 19 bases in between. In germline, CDR1 is MDHEN, CDR2 SYDVKM. The CDR3 contains 15 residues. This CDR3 reads CASSIEDQGREKLFF. The CDR3 DNA follows: TGTGCCAGCAGCATAGAGGATCAGGGGAGGGAAAAACTGTTTTTT.

The CDR3 protein is CSGWDRDRVKDTQYF. As DNA, the CDR3 is TGCAGCGGTTGGGACCGGGACAGGGTAAAAGATACGCAGTATTTT. The chain couples TRBV29-1 to TRBJ2-3, with 9 bases matching TRBD1. The junction had 13 bases not matched to a gene; V was cut back by 7 bases and J by 5 bases. CDR1 is SQVTM, CDR2 ANQGSEA, per germline. This CDR3 comprises 15 residues.

This clonotype was detected a few times. J is TRBJ2-1 and V is TRBV6-2 or TRBV6-3; 10 bases are shared with TRBD2. Trimming at V came to 4 bases and at J to 10 bases, leaving 7 bases not matched to a gene. Per the germline V gene, CDR1 is MNHEY and CDR2 is SVGEGT. The CDR3 is 14 residues long. CDR3 region: CASSSGGTSAEQFF. The CDR3 DNA is TGTGCCAGCAGTTCCGGTGGGACTAGCGCAGAGCAGTTCTTC.

In its sample, this clonotype was seen once. The chain recombines TRBV3-1 with TRBJ2-1, with 11 nucleotides matching TRBD2. Germline V gene lookup returns CDR1 LGHDT and CDR2 YNNKEL (reference sequence). The CDR3 totals 17 residues. Trimming took 1 base from V and 7 from J; bases not matched to a gene: 9. This CDR3 reads CASSQVPLAGGRNEQFF. The DNA of the CDR3 is TGTGCCAGCAGCCAAGTCCCGCTAGCGGGAGGCCGAAATGAGCAGTTCTTC.

This clonotype was seen only a few times. CDR3 region: CASSQDPSGLQETQYF. In DNA, the CDR3 is TGTGCCAGCAGCCAAGATCCCTCGGGCTTGCAAGAGACCCAGTACTTC. This chain uses TRBV4-2 with TRBJ2-5; D call uncertain. Germline lookup yields CDR1 LGHNA and CDR2 YNFKEQ. This CDR3 has 16 amino acids. V lost 0 bases to trimming and J lost 2 bases, with 13 bases between them.

About this clonotype itself: One end of the junction fails to match germline, which may point to a read error. The genes are TRBV20-1 and TRBJ2-3; the match to TRBD2 covers 12 bases. This CDR3 comprises 18 residues. The germline V gene has CDR1 DFQATT and CDR2 SNEGSKA (reference sequence). The CDR3 DNA reads as TGCAGTGCAAACGGACTAGCGGGGCCTCCTACTAGCACAGATAGGCAGTATTTT. Its translation: CSANGLAGPPTSTDRQYF.

This clonotype was picked up many times. CDR3 sequence (DNA): TGCGCCAGCAGCTTCCCAGGGGGCCTATACGATGGCTACACCTTC. Amino acids: CASSFPGGLYDGYTF. This chain connects TRBV5-1 to TRBJ1-2, with TRBD1 matching 8 bases. Trimming at V came to 2 bases and at J to 6 bases, leaving 9 bases not matched to a gene. Germline V gene sequence: CDR1 SGHRS, CDR2 YFSETQ. The CDR3 length is 15 residues.

This clonotype was observed a few times. The genes are TRBV7-2 and TRBJ2-1; D gene ambiguous. This CDR3 contains 11 residues. Germline CDR1 SGHTA, CDR2 FQGNSA. Deletions cut 5 bases from V and 9 bases from J, with 8 bases between. For the CDR3, the DNA is TGTGCCAGCAGCACCCTCGGTGAGCAGTTCTTC. This translates into CASSTLGEQFF.

This clonotype was observed at least ten times. CDR3 DNA: TGCAGCGTTGAATGGGACAGGGGATATGGCTACACCTTC. Protein sequence: CSVEWDRGYGYTF. J is TRBJ1-2 and V is TRBV29-1, with 10 bases aligning to TRBD1. Trimming at V came to 2 bases and at J to 5 bases, leaving 2 bases not matched to a gene. The germline gives CDR1 SQVTM, CDR2 ANQGSEA. This CDR3 contains 13 residues.

The chain recombines TRBV6-2 or TRBV6-3 with TRBJ2-3, with 13 bases lining up with TRBD2. The CDR3 consists of 16 residues. Trimming at V came to 5 bases and at J to 4 bases, leaving 6 bases not matched to a gene. Germline V CDR1 and CDR2: MNHEY, SVGEGT. For the CDR3, the DNA is TGTGCCAGCAGTGACCTACTAGCGGGAGGGGCAGATACGCAGTATTTT. Its protein product is CASSDLLAGGADTQYF.

This clonotype turned up a few times. The chain uses TRBV27 and TRBJ2-5; D is possibly TRBD1 or TRBD2 (5 bases each). The CDR3 totals 14 residues. Germline CDR1 reads MNHEY; CDR2 reads SMNVEV (reference sequence). The germline V and J ends were trimmed by 6 bases and 7 bases, with 18 bases remaining between them. CDR3 residues: CASRGPSGHGTQYF. CDR3 sequence (DNA): TGTGCCAGCAGGGGACCCTCGGGGCATGGGACCCAGTACTTC.

There are a few counts of this clonotype. The V gene is TRBV7-2, the J gene TRBJ2-7; TRBD2 matches at 7 bases. CDR1 is SGHTA and CDR2 is FQGNSA in the germline V gene. The J segment lost 3 bases and the V segment lost 5 bases, leaving 10 bases of the junction unmatched. The CDR3 covers 15 residues. CDR3 sequence: CASSMHRDYNYEQYF. The CDR3 region has the DNA TGTGCCAGCAGCATGCACCGGGACTACAACTACGAGCAGTACTTC.

This clonotype was seen only a few times. This chain uses TRBV5-6 with TRBJ2-5, with 8 bases matching TRBD1. The germline gives CDR1 SGHDT, CDR2 YYEEEE. The CDR3 has 15 residues. The trim removed 4 bases at V and 4 bases at J, leaving 9 bases unmatched. CDR3 sequence: CASSPRQGWGETQYF. CDR3 DNA: TGTGCCAGCAGCCCCCGACAGGGGTGGGGAGAGACCCAGTACTTC.

V and J are TRBV20-1 and TRBJ2-1; D might be TRBD1 (6 bases). Germline V gene sequence: CDR1 DFQATT, CDR2 SNEGSKA (reference sequence). CDR3 length: 15 residues. V was cut by 8 bases and J by 2 bases, with 19 bases left in between. The CDR3 sequence: CSFLEGQGTYNEQFF. CDR3 in DNA: TGCAGTTTTCTTGAAGGGCAGGGGACCTACAATGAGCAGTTCTTC.